This TCR beta chain came from a study of blood T cell repertoires in COVID-19. Only in-frame clones appear in the TCRdb table, and some are missing; sequencing was by immunoSEQ multiplex PCR. The sample gives around 150,000 clones, just over 90% of which show up once; 1.5% to 2.5% is in the top ten. The germline V gene has CDR1 MNHEY and CDR2 SVGAGI. V lost 6 bases and J 4 bases, leaving 9 bases between the germline ends. The CDR3 totals 12 residues. V and J are TRBV6-5 and TRBJ1-2; D possibly corresponds to TRBD1 (6 bases). This TCR was recovered from a woman aged 55-75 years with COVID-19, enrolled during active disease. The sample consisted of peripheral blood. CDR3 coding DNA: TGTGCCAGCAGGACAGGACCCTATGGCTACACCTTC. The encoded protein is CASRTGPYGYTF.